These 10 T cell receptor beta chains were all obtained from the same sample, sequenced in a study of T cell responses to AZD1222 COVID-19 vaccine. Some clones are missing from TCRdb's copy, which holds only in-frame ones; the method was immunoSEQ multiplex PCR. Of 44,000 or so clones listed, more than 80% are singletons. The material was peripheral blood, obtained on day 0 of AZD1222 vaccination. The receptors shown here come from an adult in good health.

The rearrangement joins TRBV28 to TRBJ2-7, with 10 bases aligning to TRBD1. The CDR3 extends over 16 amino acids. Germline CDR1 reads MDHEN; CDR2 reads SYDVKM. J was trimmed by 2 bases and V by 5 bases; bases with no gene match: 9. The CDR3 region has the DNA TGTGCCAGCAGTAACCTGGGACAGGGGACCCCCTACGAGCAGTACTTC. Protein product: CASSNLGQGTPYEQYF.

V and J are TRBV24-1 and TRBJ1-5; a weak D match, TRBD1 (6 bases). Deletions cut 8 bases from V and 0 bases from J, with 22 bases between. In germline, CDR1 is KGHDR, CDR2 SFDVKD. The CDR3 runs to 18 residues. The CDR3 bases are TGTGCCACCACTGGGACACCGAACCCTGAGCATAGCAATCAGCCCCAGCATTTT. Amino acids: CATTGTPNPEHSNQPQHF.

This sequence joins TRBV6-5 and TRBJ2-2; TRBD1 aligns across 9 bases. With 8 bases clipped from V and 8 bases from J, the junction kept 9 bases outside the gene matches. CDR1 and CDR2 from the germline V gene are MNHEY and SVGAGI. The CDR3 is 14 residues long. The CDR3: CASVSGQGRGELFF. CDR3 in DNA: TGTGCCAGCGTTTCGGGACAGGGTAGAGGGGAGCTGTTTTTT.

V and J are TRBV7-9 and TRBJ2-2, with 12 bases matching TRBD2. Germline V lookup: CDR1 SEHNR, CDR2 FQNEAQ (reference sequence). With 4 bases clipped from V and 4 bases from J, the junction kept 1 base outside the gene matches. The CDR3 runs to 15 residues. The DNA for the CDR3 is TGTGCCAGCAGCTCTAGCGGGAGGGTCACCGGGGAGCTGTTTTTT. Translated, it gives CASSSSGRVTGELFF.

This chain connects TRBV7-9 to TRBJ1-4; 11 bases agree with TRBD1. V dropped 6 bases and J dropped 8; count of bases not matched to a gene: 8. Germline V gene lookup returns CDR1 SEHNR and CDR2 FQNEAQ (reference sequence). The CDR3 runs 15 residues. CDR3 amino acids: CASSFRTGGTEKLFF. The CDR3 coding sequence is TGTGCCAGCAGTTTCCGGACAGGGGGCACCGAAAAACTGTTTTTT.

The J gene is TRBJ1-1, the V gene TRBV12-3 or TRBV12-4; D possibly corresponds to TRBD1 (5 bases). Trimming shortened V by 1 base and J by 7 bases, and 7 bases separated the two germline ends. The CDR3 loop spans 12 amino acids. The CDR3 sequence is CASSLGTLEAFF. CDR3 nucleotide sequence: TGTGCCAGCAGTTTAGGGACACTTGAAGCTTTCTTT.

The CDR3 DNA is TGTGCCAGCAGCTTAGGACAGGGGCCTAATGAAAAACTGTTTTTT. Translated: CASSLGQGPNEKLFF. The genes are TRBV7-6 and TRBJ1-4; 8 bases are shared with TRBD1. V trimming: 1 base; J trimming: 3 bases; junction bases outside the gene matches: 1. The germline gives CDR1 SGHVS, CDR2 FNYEAQ. The CDR3 is 15 amino acids. The variable domain in full, with the rest retrieved from reference TRBV7-6 and TRBJ1-4, is GAGVSQSPRYKVTKRGQDVALRCDPISGHVSLYWYRQALGQGPEFLTYFNYEAQQDKSGLPNDRFSAERPEGSISTLTIQRTEQRDSAMYRCASSLGQGPNEKLFFGSGTQLSVL.

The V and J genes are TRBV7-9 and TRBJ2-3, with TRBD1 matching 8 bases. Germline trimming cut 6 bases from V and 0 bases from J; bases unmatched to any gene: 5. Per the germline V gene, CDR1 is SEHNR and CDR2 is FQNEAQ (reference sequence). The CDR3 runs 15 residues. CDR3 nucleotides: TGTGCCAGCAGTCAGGGGGCAACTAGCACAGATACGCAGTATTTT. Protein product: CASSQGATSTDTQYF.

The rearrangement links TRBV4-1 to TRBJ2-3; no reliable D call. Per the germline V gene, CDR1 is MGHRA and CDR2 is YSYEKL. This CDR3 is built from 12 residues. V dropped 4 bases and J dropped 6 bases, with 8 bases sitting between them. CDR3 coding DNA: TGCGCCAGCAGCCTCAAACCGGATACGCAGTATTTT. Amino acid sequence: CASSLKPDTQYF.

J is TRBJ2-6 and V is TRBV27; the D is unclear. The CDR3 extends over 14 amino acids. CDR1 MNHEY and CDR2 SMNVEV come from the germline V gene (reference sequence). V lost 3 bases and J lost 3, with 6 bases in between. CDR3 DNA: TGTGCCAGCAGTTTTGTAGGTGGGGCCAACGTCCTGACTTTC. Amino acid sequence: CASSFVGGANVLTF.